The rows below give T cell receptor beta chains drawn from one sample of a study of neurological immune-mediated disorders. Via MiXCR, TCRdb re-called the 5' RACE reads, giving one row per CDR3 protein. Of about 40,000 distinct CDR3 sequences listed, roughly 15% are singletons. The sample comprised PBMCs. Receptors originate from a woman between 50 and 59 years old with HTLV-1-associated myelopathy (HAM/TSP). The CDR3 runs from the conserved cysteine through the conserved F or W. D genes are given only for firm matches. The size of a clone is reported for some rows only, either as once, few or many, or as a class for expanded clones.

TRBV28	many	TRBJ1-6	TRBD1	TGTGCCAGCAGTCAGGGGACAGGGAGATCACCCCTCCACTTT	CASSQGTGRSPLHF
TRBV7-2	NA	TRBJ2-7	NA	TGTGCCAGCAGCGAGGGACACTTGAGCTCCTACGAGCAGTACTTC	CASSEGHLSSYEQYF
TRBV19	many	TRBJ2-5	TRBD1	TGTGCCAGTAGTGCCGACAGGGAGAAGACCCAGTACTTC	CASSADREKTQYF
TRBV6-6	many	TRBJ2-7	NA	TGTGCCAGCAGCGTCCAGGGGAGCGAGCAGTACTTC	CASSVQGSEQYF
TRBV29-1	many	TRBJ2-1	NA	TGCAGCGTTGAACGAGGAGGTGAGCAGTTCTTC	CSVERGGEQFF
TRBV4-1	many	TRBJ2-4	NA	TGCGCCAGCAGCGCATCCCGGGGCGCGGACATTCAGTACTTC	CASSASRGADIQYF
TRBV7-2	many	TRBJ1-1	NA	TGTGCCAGCAGCCCGGACGGCATGAACACTGAAGCTTTCTTT	CASSPDGMNTEAFF
TRBV20-1	many	TRBJ2-1	NA	TGCAGTGCTGGGACCCTCTACTCCTACAATGAGCAGTTCTTC	CSAGTLYSYNEQFF
TRBV7-2	many	TRBJ2-2	NA	TGTGCCAGCAGCTTTCAGGCTCCTATGAACACCGGGGAGCTGTTTTTT	CASSFQAPMNTGELFF
TRBV20-1	many	TRBJ1-5	NA	TGCAGTGCTAAGACAGGTAGTCAGCCCCAGCATTTT	CSAKTGSQPQHF
TRBV3-1	many	TRBJ2-2	NA	TGTGCCAGCAGCCAGGACAGCTTCGCCGGGGAGCTGTTTTTT	CASSQDSFAGELFF
TRBV11-3	many	TRBJ2-2	TRBD1	TGTGCCAGCAGCTTATCTAGGGGACAGGCCGGGGAGCTGTTTTTT	CASSLSRGQAGELFF
TRBV28	many	TRBJ2-5	TRBD2	TGTGCCAGCAGTTTGAGCCGCCGACTAGCGGGGGGCCCCGCCCAAGAGACCCAGTACTTC	CASSLSRRLAGGPAQETQYF
TRBV28	many	TRBJ1-2	TRBD1	TGTGCCAGCAGTTTAGGGACAGGGTTTTCCTATGGCTACACCTTC	CASSLGTGFSYGYTF
TRBV7-9	many	TRBJ1-1	NA	TGTGCCAGCAGCTTAGTCTTAGGGAACACTGAAGCTTTCTTT	CASSLVLGNTEAFF
TRBV7-2	many	TRBJ1-1	NA	TGTGCCAGCAGCCCGCATGCAAACACTGAAGCTTTCTTT	CASSPHANTEAFF
TRBV20-1	many	TRBJ2-3	NA	TGCAGTGGACTACAGCATACGCAGTATTTT	CSGLQHTQYF